Detailed here is one TCR beta chain. The target antigen is unknown. This sample was taken from a study of blood T cells in healthy people across ages. Overall study results and limits: While age rose, TCR beta diversity per million T cells dropped in a roughly linear way.

Together with a sample-barcoded 5' primer, a J-beta primer mix was included in a second PCR lasting roughly 6 to 12 cycles. TCRdb re-analysed the 5' RACE reads in MiXCR, keeping a single row per CDR3 protein. This table has 920,000 or so distinct CDR3 sequences, under 55% appearing once. V was cut by 8 bases and J by 5 bases, with 8 bases left in between. The CDR3 loop spans 11 amino acids. Germline V gene data show CDR1 as MRHNA and CDR2 as SNTAGT. This receptor was identified in a woman aged 55-69 years in good health. Sequencing was done on a sample of blood. V gene TRBV6-4 combines with J gene TRBJ2-3; D gene uncertain. The CDR3 here is CASAVGDTQYF. DNA for the CDR3: TGTGCCAGCGCGGTGGGAGATACGCAGTATTTT.